A selection of T cell receptor beta chains follows, all from one sample in a study of CD4+ T cells in melanoma. The method was immunoSEQ multiplex PCR; TCRdb's version includes in-frame clones alone and lacks a portion of them. The sample includes approximately 47,000 clones, roughly nine tenths of them seen just once. The sample taken for sequencing was peripheral blood. These receptors came from a human donor with melanoma. CDR3s include the opening cysteine and the closing phenylalanine or tryptophan. D genes are given only for firm matches. Expanded clones get a size class; other rows say once, few or many, or leave the size out.

clone size	D gene	V gene	J gene	CDR3 DNA	CDR3 protein
-	-	TRBV27	TRBJ2-7	TGTGCCAGCAGGGACAGTAGCGTAATTGGGGAGCAGTACTTC	CASRDSSVIGEQYF
-	-	TRBV25-1	TRBJ1-4	TGTGCCAGCAGTGAAGGGGTTACAACTAATGAAAAACTGTTTTTT	CASSEGVTTNEKLFF
-	-	TRBV7-6	TRBJ2-5	TGTGCCAGCAGCTTAGATCGCCCAGAGACCCAGTACTTC	CASSLDRPETQYF
-	TRBD1	TRBV18	TRBJ2-7	TGTGCCAGCTCAAGGGGACAGTCCTACGAGCAGTACTTC	CASSRGQSYEQYF
-	TRBD2	TRBV27	TRBJ2-1	TGTGCCAGCAGTCGACTAGCGGGGGGATACAATGAGCAGTTCTTC	CASSRLAGGYNEQFF
-	TRBD2	TRBV5-8	TRBJ2-1	TGTGCCAGCAGCTTGGAGTCAGGACCGACTAGCCCAAAGTACAATGAGCAGTTCTTC	CASSLESGPTSPKYNEQFF
-	-	TRBV20-1	TRBJ2-1	TGCAGTGCTGGAGAGTACAATGAGCAGTTCTTC	CSAGEYNEQFF
-	-	TRBV20-1	TRBJ2-1	TGCAGTGTCCAAGGGGGCAATGAGCAGTTCTTC	CSVQGGNEQFF
-	TRBD1	TRBV27	TRBJ1-4	TGTGCCAGCAGGCTCTCTGGGACAGGGTTCGGTTATGCTAATGAAAAACTGTTTTTT	CASRLSGTGFGYANEKLFF
-	TRBD1	TRBV15	TRBJ1-4	TGTGCCACCAGCCGCCGGACAGGAGGCACTAATGAAAAACTGTTTTTT	CATSRRTGGTNEKLFF
-	-	TRBV19	TRBJ1-2	TGTGCCAGTAGTATGAGGGGGGGCGCAGACTATGGCTACACCTTC	CASSMRGGADYGYTF
once	TRBD2	TRBV9	TRBJ2-7	TGTGCCAGCAGCGTAAGTGGGGGGGGCGAGCAGTACTTC	CASSVSGGGEQYF
-	-	TRBV5-1	TRBJ1-4	TGCGCCAGCAGCCTCACGACAGCCGTTAATGAAAAACTGTTTTTT	CASSLTTAVNEKLFF
-	-	TRBV7-9	TRBJ2-1	TGTGCCAGCAGCTTTGGTCCGGCGTCGGATGAGCAGTTCTTC	CASSFGPASDEQFF
-	-	TRBV5-4	TRBJ1-6	TGTGCCAGCAAAAAGACGGCCAATTCACCCCTCCACTTT	CASKKTANSPLHF
few	TRBD1	TRBV6-6	TRBJ1-1	TGTGCCAGCAGTTACACAGGGGCCAGTGAAGCTTTCTTT	CASSYTGASEAFF
-	TRBD1	TRBV6-5	TRBJ1-2	TGTGCCAGCAGTTACTACCGGGACAGGGGCGGTGGCTACACCTTC	CASSYYRDRGGGYTF
-	TRBD1	TRBV6-1	TRBJ2-7	TGTGCCAGCAGTGAAGCCGACAGGGGATTACGCGAGCAGTACTTC	CASSEADRGLREQYF
-	-	TRBV15	TRBJ2-1	TGTGCCACCAGCAGAGTGTACAATGAGCAGTTCTTC	CATSRVYNEQFF